Listed below are T cell receptor beta chains from one sample, sequenced in a study of Graves' ophthalmopathy and Graves' hyperthyroidism. TCRdb analysed the multiplex PCR reads with MiXCR anew, one entry per CDR3 protein. The sample lists 620,000 or so distinct CDR3 sequences; 22% were seen once. Material: peripheral blood. All receptors derive from a woman aged 18-29 years with stable Graves' hyperthyroidism. Some clones in this sample may be carry-over from other donors' samples. The CDR3 runs from the conserved cysteine through the conserved F or W. Fields, in order: V gene, D gene, clone size, J gene, CDR3 DNA, CDR3 protein. D genes are given only for firm matches. A clone size is listed for some rows: how often the clone was seen (once, few, many), or a class if it is expanded.

V gene: TRBV20-1; D gene: TRBD1; clone size: many; J gene: TRBJ1-5; CDR3 DNA: TGCAGTGCCCTGGGACAGGGTGTTTGGAGCAATCAGCCCCAGCATTTT; CDR3 protein: CSALGQGVWSNQPQHF
V gene: TRBV5-1; D gene: -; clone size: few; J gene: TRBJ2-7; CDR3 DNA: TGCGCCAGCAGCTTGGGGGGCCCTGACGTCTACGAGCAGTACTTC; CDR3 protein: CASSLGGPDVYEQYF
V gene: TRBV7-2; D gene: -; clone size: many; J gene: TRBJ2-2; CDR3 DNA: TGTGCCAGCAGCTTAGACTTCAACACCGGGGAGCTGTTTTTT; CDR3 protein: CASSLDFNTGELFF
V gene: TRBV10-1; D gene: TRBD1; clone size: -; J gene: TRBJ1-5; CDR3 DNA: TGCGCCAGCAGTGACTCACGGGGACAGGGGAGCAATCAGCCCCAGCATTTT; CDR3 protein: CASSDSRGQGSNQPQHF
V gene: TRBV27; D gene: -; clone size: -; J gene: TRBJ2-2; CDR3 DNA: TGTGCCAGCAGTCGCCGGGACACCTACACCGGGGAGCTGTTTTTT; CDR3 protein: CASSRRDTYTGELFF
V gene: TRBV10-3; D gene: -; clone size: -; J gene: TRBJ2-7; CDR3 DNA: TGTGCCATTAGTGAGTCGAACCCGCCGCGGACCTACGAGCAGGACTTC; CDR3 protein: CAISESNPPRTYEQDF
V gene: TRBV25-1; D gene: -; clone size: many; J gene: TRBJ1-2; CDR3 DNA: TGTGCCAGCAGTGAATATATCCCGGACGGAGGCTACACCTTC; CDR3 protein: CASSEYIPDGGYTF
V gene: TRBV6-5; D gene: -; clone size: many; J gene: TRBJ1-3; CDR3 DNA: TGTGCCAGCAGTTGGGCCAGCATCTCTGGAAACACCATATATTTT; CDR3 protein: CASSWASISGNTIYF
V gene: TRBV20-1; D gene: TRBD2; clone size: many; J gene: TRBJ2-7; CDR3 DNA: TGCAGTGCTAGAGGAGCGACTAGCGGGAGCTCCTACGAGCAGTACTTC; CDR3 protein: CSARGATSGSSYEQYF
V gene: TRBV28; D gene: -; clone size: -; J gene: TRBJ1-1; CDR3 DNA: TGTGCCAGCATTTCAGGGGATAGTCATGAAGCTTTCTTT; CDR3 protein: CASISGDSHEAFF
V gene: TRBV7-8; D gene: TRBD2; clone size: -; J gene: TRBJ2-5; CDR3 DNA: TGTGCCAGCAGCCGGCTAGCGGGAGGTTTTAAAGGGACCCAGTACTTC; CDR3 protein: CASSRLAGGFKGTQYF
V gene: TRBV3-1; D gene: -; clone size: -; J gene: TRBJ2-3; CDR3 DNA: TGTGCCAGCAGCCAAGTTTCAGATACGCAGTATTTT; CDR3 protein: CASSQVSDTQYF
V gene: TRBV29-1; D gene: -; clone size: few; J gene: TRBJ2-7; CDR3 DNA: TGCAGCGCTGAAGGTGGGAGCTCCTACGAGCAGTACTTC; CDR3 protein: CSAEGGSSYEQYF
V gene: TRBV5-1; D gene: TRBD1; clone size: many; J gene: TRBJ1-2; CDR3 DNA: TGCGCCAGCAGGATGGAAGGGGGCGCGGGCTATGGCTACACCTTC; CDR3 protein: CASRMEGGAGYGYTF
V gene: TRBV20-1; D gene: -; clone size: -; J gene: TRBJ1-1; CDR3 DNA: TGCAGTGCGTGGGACAAGAACACTGAAGCTTTCTTT; CDR3 protein: CSAWDKNTEAFF
V gene: TRBV6-5; D gene: -; clone size: few; J gene: TRBJ2-7; CDR3 DNA: TGTGCCAGCAGTTACCGTTACCGGGACTTTAGCTCCTACGAGCAGTACTTC; CDR3 protein: CASSYRYRDFSSYEQYF
V gene: TRBV12-3/TRBV12-4; D gene: -; clone size: many; J gene: TRBJ2-5; CDR3 DNA: TGTGCCAGCCGCCGCGGCACCGAACCCCAAGAGACCCAGTACTTC; CDR3 protein: CASRRGTEPQETQYF
V gene: TRBV6-1; D gene: TRBD1; clone size: -; J gene: TRBJ2-2; CDR3 DNA: TGTGCCAGCAGTGCTCCATGGACAGGTTACACCGGGGAGCTGTTTTTT; CDR3 protein: CASSAPWTGYTGELFF
V gene: TRBV6-1; D gene: -; clone size: -; J gene: TRBJ1-1; CDR3 DNA: TGTGCCAGCAGTGAAGCGGGGAGCACTGAAGCTTGCTTT; CDR3 protein: CASSEAGSTEACF
V gene: TRBV2; D gene: -; clone size: many; J gene: TRBJ2-4; CDR3 DNA: TGTGCCAGCAGTGATACGGGTTTGGCCAAAAACATTCAGTACTTC; CDR3 protein: CASSDTGLAKNIQYF
V gene: TRBV5-1; D gene: TRBD1; clone size: -; J gene: TRBJ2-3; CDR3 DNA: TGCGCCAGCAGCTACTCGGACAGGGCAGATACGCAGTATTTT; CDR3 protein: CASSYSDRADTQYF
V gene: TRBV7-9; D gene: -; clone size: many; J gene: TRBJ1-1; CDR3 DNA: TGTGCCAGCAGCGCAACGTTAGGGACTGAAGCTTTCTTT; CDR3 protein: CASSATLGTEAFF
V gene: TRBV2; D gene: -; clone size: many; J gene: TRBJ2-7; CDR3 DNA: TGTGCCAGCAAGGACATCTATAGTTACGAGCAGTACTTC; CDR3 protein: CASKDIYSYEQYF
V gene: TRBV28; D gene: -; clone size: -; J gene: TRBJ2-5; CDR3 DNA: TGTGCCAGCAGTTCCCTTAGCGGAAGAACTAAAGAGACCCAGTACTTC; CDR3 protein: CASSSLSGRTKETQYF
V gene: TRBV6-2/TRBV6-3; D gene: TRBD1; clone size: few; J gene: TRBJ1-5; CDR3 DNA: TGTGCCAGCAGCGCGCCGACTCGGGTTCGACAGGGAGGCAATCAGCCCCAGCATTTT; CDR3 protein: CASSAPTRVRQGGNQPQHF
V gene: TRBV6-5; D gene: -; clone size: -; J gene: TRBJ2-7; CDR3 DNA: TGTGCCAGCAGTTACGGGGGAGTTGACGAGCAGTACTTC; CDR3 protein: CASSYGGVDEQYF
V gene: TRBV29-1; D gene: TRBD1; clone size: many; J gene: TRBJ1-1; CDR3 DNA: TGCAGCGTCAGGGACAGTTTTTTCCATACGAACACTGAAGCTTTCTTT; CDR3 protein: CSVRDSFFHTNTEAFF
V gene: TRBV4-2; D gene: -; clone size: -; J gene: TRBJ2-7; CDR3 DNA: TGTGCCAGCAGCCAAGCGGGTAGCGTCTCCTACGAGCAGTACTTC; CDR3 protein: CASSQAGSVSYEQYF
V gene: TRBV6-5; D gene: TRBD1; clone size: few; J gene: TRBJ2-7; CDR3 DNA: TGTGCCAGCAGTTGGGGAGGGACAGGGGGCAGTGAGCAGTACTTC; CDR3 protein: CASSWGGTGGSEQYF
V gene: TRBV30; D gene: TRBD2; clone size: few; J gene: TRBJ2-5; CDR3 DNA: TGTGCCTGGGCCCGGGAGGGCCACGGTGAGACCCAGTACTTC; CDR3 protein: CAWAREGHGETQYF
V gene: TRBV2; D gene: -; clone size: many; J gene: TRBJ1-2; CDR3 DNA: TGTGCCAGCTCGCAAAAGGGGGGAATTGGCTACACCTTC; CDR3 protein: CASSQKGGIGYTF
V gene: TRBV5-1; D gene: -; clone size: few; J gene: TRBJ1-2; CDR3 DNA: TGCGCCAGCAGCTTGGCACAGGCTTATGGCTACACCTTC; CDR3 protein: CASSLAQAYGYTF
V gene: TRBV29-1; D gene: -; clone size: -; J gene: TRBJ1-3; CDR3 DNA: TGCAGCGTCGTCACCGGGAGCTCTGGAAACACCATATATTTT; CDR3 protein: CSVVTGSSGNTIYF
V gene: TRBV12-3/TRBV12-4; D gene: -; clone size: few; J gene: TRBJ2-2; CDR3 DNA: TGTGCCAGCAGTCCTCACCACAGGGACCCGAACACCGGGGAGCTGTTTTTT; CDR3 protein: CASSPHHRDPNTGELFF
V gene: TRBV28; D gene: -; clone size: few; J gene: TRBJ1-5; CDR3 DNA: TGTGCCAGCAGATCCCAACGGGGGAGCAATCAGCCCCAGCATTTT; CDR3 protein: CASRSQRGSNQPQHF
V gene: TRBV18; D gene: -; clone size: -; J gene: TRBJ1-1; CDR3 DNA: TGTGCCAGCTCACCCCGGACCGATCGTGAAGCTTTCTTT; CDR3 protein: CASSPRTDREAFF
V gene: TRBV2; D gene: -; clone size: -; J gene: TRBJ1-3; CDR3 DNA: TGTGCAGGGGCAGGGGATGGAAACACCATATATTTT; CDR3 protein: CAGAGDGNTIYF
V gene: TRBV29-1; D gene: -; clone size: -; J gene: TRBJ1-1; CDR3 DNA: TGCAGCGTTGGAAATATGAACACTGAAGCTTTCTTT; CDR3 protein: CSVGNMNTEAFF
V gene: TRBV18; D gene: -; clone size: -; J gene: TRBJ2-5; CDR3 DNA: TGTGCCAGCACCCGGGACTACCAAGAGACCCAGTACTTC; CDR3 protein: CASTRDYQETQYF
V gene: TRBV29-1; D gene: -; clone size: many; J gene: TRBJ2-2; CDR3 DNA: TGCAGCGTTGACAGGGGAGGCACCGGGGAGCTGTTTTTT; CDR3 protein: CSVDRGGTGELFF
V gene: TRBV12-3/TRBV12-4; D gene: -; clone size: many; J gene: TRBJ1-1; CDR3 DNA: TGTGCCAGCAGTTTCGGTGGCCCTCAAGCTTTCTTT; CDR3 protein: CASSFGGPQAFF
V gene: TRBV7-9; D gene: TRBD2; clone size: once; J gene: TRBJ2-7; CDR3 DNA: TGTGCCAGCAGCCCGCTAGCGGATGCCTCCTACGAGCAGTACTTC; CDR3 protein: CASSPLADASYEQYF
V gene: TRBV6-1; D gene: -; clone size: many; J gene: TRBJ1-5; CDR3 DNA: TGTGCCAGCGATGAAACAGGGACGGATCAGCCCCAGCATTTT; CDR3 protein: CASDETGTDQPQHF
V gene: TRBV20-1; D gene: -; clone size: -; J gene: TRBJ1-2; CDR3 DNA: TGCAGTGCTAGATTAGAGGGACCCCCCGGGCCTGACTATGGCTACACCTTC; CDR3 protein: CSARLEGPPGPDYGYTF
V gene: TRBV12-3/TRBV12-4; D gene: TRBD1; clone size: many; J gene: TRBJ1-6; CDR3 DNA: TGTGCCAGCACCCAGACGGGGGACAGGGGCTATAATTCACCCCTCCACTTT; CDR3 protein: CASTQTGDRGYNSPLHF
V gene: TRBV12-3/TRBV12-4; D gene: TRBD1; clone size: -; J gene: TRBJ1-1; CDR3 DNA: TGTGCCAGCAGTCCCGCAGGGACAGGGGTGTCGAACACTGAAGCTTTCTTT; CDR3 protein: CASSPAGTGVSNTEAFF
V gene: TRBV12-3/TRBV12-4; D gene: -; clone size: many; J gene: TRBJ2-2; CDR3 DNA: TGTGCCAGCATTGAGACCTACACCGGGGAGCTGTTTTTT; CDR3 protein: CASIETYTGELFF
V gene: TRBV12-3/TRBV12-4; D gene: -; clone size: many; J gene: TRBJ1-5; CDR3 DNA: TGTGCCAGCAACGACAGGCGTGGAGTGAATCAGCCCCAGCATTTT; CDR3 protein: CASNDRRGVNQPQHF
V gene: TRBV11-2; D gene: -; clone size: few; J gene: TRBJ2-7; CDR3 DNA: TGTGCCAGCAGCCCGCTTAGGAGGGCAGGAGCCTACGAGCAGTACTTC; CDR3 protein: CASSPLRRAGAYEQYF